The 29 T cell receptor beta chains in this list originate from one sample, sequenced in a study of glioma-infiltrating T cells (dated by TCRdb to the mid-2010s). The listed sequencing device is Illumina MiSeq. TCR alpha and beta CDR3 regions were amplified with the iRepertoire nested amplicon-rescue multiplex PCR (arm-PCR) platform from RNA. TCRdb reran the public reads through fastp at Q25 and MiXCR, keeping productive beta chains. Here each entry gathers all rows of one CDR3 protein and keeps the most common genes and DNA. The sample table records around 390,000 distinct CDR3 sequences; about two fifths of these occur just once. 9.5% to 15% of the sample lies in the top ten. Sequenced material: glioma tissue, nonneoplastic brain tissue, or PBMCs (not recorded which). These receptors came from a human donor with low-grade glioma or glioblastoma, undergoing nonglioma brain surgery, or in good health (not recorded which).

This clonotype was found many times. This rearrangement joins TRBV6-1 to TRBJ2-1; D is undetermined. The CDR3 sequence is 11 residues long. Germline loops: CDR1 MNHNS, CDR2 SASEGT. This CDR3 reads CGVSSYNEQFF. In nucleotides, the CDR3 is TGTGGCGTTAGCTCCTACAATGAGCAGTTCTTC.

For this clonotype: The junction differs from germline at one of its ends, possibly a read error. The V call is TRBV6-1, the J call TRBJ1-1; D gene unclear. There are 14 residues in the CDR3. Germline CDR1 reads MNHNS; CDR2 reads SASEGT. The CDR3 loop is CAGSERRDGTEAFF. As DNA, the CDR3 is TGTGCCGGCAGTGAACGGAGAGATGGCACTGAAGCTTTCTTT.

At least ten counts were recorded for this clonotype. J is TRBJ2-7 and V is TRBV6-1; the D gene is possibly TRBD1 (5 bases). The V gene lost 7 bases and the J gene lost 2 bases, with 15 bases spanning the gap. Per the germline V gene, CDR1 is MNHNS and CDR2 is SASEGT. The length of the CDR3 is 14 residues. The CDR3 reads CASMSTLGPYEQYF. The CDR3 nucleotides read TGTGCCAGCATGTCGACCCTGGGGCCCTACGAGCAGTACTTC.

This clonotype was counted only a few times. This chain connects TRBV5-6 to TRBJ2-7; D remains ambiguous. CDR1 is SGHDT, CDR2 YYEEEE, per germline. V gave up 3 bases and J gave up 3 bases, with 7 bases separating them. CDR3 length equals 12 residues. The CDR3 spells CASSSQDYEQYF. The CDR3 DNA reads as TGTGCCAGCAGCTCCCAGGACTACGAGCAGTACTTC.

The chain has TRBV29-1 and TRBJ2-5; TRBD2 might be the D (5 bases). CDR1 is SQVTM, CDR2 ANQGSEA, per germline. Trimming took off 7 bases at V and 0 bases at J, with 12 bases between the two ends. The CDR3 spans 13 residues. This CDR3 reads CSEAEKDQETQYF. Here the CDR3 DNA reads TGCAGCGAAGCGGAAAAGGACCAAGAGACCCAGTACTTC.

This clonotype was recorded at least ten times. This chain joins TRBV27 and TRBJ2-1; D is undetermined. CDR1 and CDR2 (germline): MNHEY, SMNVEV (reference sequence). The CDR3 runs 12 residues. Trimming left V 5 bases short and J 12 bases short, with 14 bases between. The DNA of the CDR3 is TGTGCCAGCAGTCCGAACTACCAAATGCAGTTCTTC. This sequence encodes CASSPNYQMQFF.

This chain connects TRBV20-1 to TRBJ1-1; TRBD1 agrees at 9 bases. The CDR3 runs to 17 residues. Germline-derived CDR1 and CDR2 are DFQATT and SNEGSKA (reference sequence). CDR3 coding DNA: TGCAGCGTTGAACGGGACAGGGTATCTCGCATGAACACTGAAGCTTTCTTT. It is translated as CSVERDRVSRMNTEAFF.

This rearrangement joins TRBV7-2 to TRBJ1-6; no definite D call. This CDR3 has 15 residues. Germline V lookup: CDR1 SGHTA, CDR2 FQGNSA. V was pared by 1 base and J by 6 bases, with 10 bases between. The CDR3 loop reads CASSLDRVPNSPLHF. In DNA form, the CDR3 reads TGTGCCAGCAGCTTAGATAGGGTTCCTAATTCACCCCTCCACTTT.

In its sample, this clonotype was seen a few times. The V call is TRBV7-2, the J call TRBJ2-5; the D is unclear. V gave up 1 base and J gave up 4 bases, with 7 bases separating them. This CDR3 is 13 amino acids long. Germline CDR1 SGHTA, CDR2 FQGNSA. CDR3 sequence: CASSLGGSETQYF. CDR3 bases: TGTGCCAGCAGCTTAGGCGGATCAGAGACCCAGTACTTC.

This clonotype was recorded at least ten times. The V gene is TRBV6-1, the J gene TRBJ1-2; 7 bases agree with TRBD1. Germline CDR1 is MNHNS and CDR2 is SASEGT. V shed 8 bases and J 5 bases; nucleotides not matched to a gene: 8. The CDR3 is made up of 13 amino acids. In DNA, the CDR3 is TGTGCCAGCCACGGGACAGAGACGTATGGCTACACCTTC. It yields the protein CASHGTETYGYTF.

The chain combines TRBV7-6 with TRBJ2-1; TRBD2 matches at 10 bases. V lost 2 bases to trimming and J lost 4 bases; unmatched junction nucleotides: 2. The CDR3 extends over 15 amino acids. In germline, CDR1 is SGHVS, CDR2 FNYEAQ. CDR3 protein: CASSLTSGMYNEQFF. In DNA, the CDR3 is TGTGCCAGCAGCTTAACTAGCGGGATGTACAATGAGCAGTTCTTC.

Only a few counts were recorded for this clonotype. The rearrangement uses TRBV15 and TRBJ1-1, with 9 bases aligning to TRBD1. The CDR3 spans 14 residues. Germline V gene sequence: CDR1 LNHNV, CDR2 YYDKDF (reference sequence). Trimming at V came to 2 bases and at J to 3 bases, leaving 1 base not matched to a gene. In DNA form, the CDR3 reads TGTGCCACCAGCAGAAGGACAGGGGACACTGAAGCTTTCTTT. This encodes CATSRRTGDTEAFF.

Worth noting for this clonotype: This clone may be a read error of a much larger clone one base away. This sequence joins TRBV27 and TRBJ2-7; possibly TRBD1 for D (5 bases). Trimming pared 2 bases from V and 8 bases from J, leaving 13 bases between. The CDR3 runs 13 residues. Germline CDR1 is MNHEY and CDR2 is SMNVEV (reference sequence). CDR3 sequence (DNA): TGTGCCAGCAGTTTAGTAAGGGGTTACAAGCAGTACTTC. Translation: CASSLVRGYKQYF.

In the case of this clonotype: This clone may be a read error of a much larger clone one base away. The chain is built from TRBV6-2 or TRBV6-3 and TRBJ1-1, with D unresolved. Germline CDR1 MNHEY, CDR2 SVGEGT. The V end was cut by 6 bases, the J end by 6 bases, with 5 bases between. The CDR3 is 10 amino acids. CDR3 DNA sequence: TGTGCCAGCAGAGCGGCTGAAGCTTTCTTT. Translating it yields CASRAAEAFF.

The chain is built from TRBV20-1 and TRBJ2-7, with 11 bases matching TRBD2. Germline V gives CDR1 DFQATT, CDR2 SNEGSKA (reference sequence). The V gene end was trimmed by 4 bases and the J gene end by 5 bases; junction bases not matched to a gene: 10. This CDR3 region has 15 residues. The CDR3 DNA follows: TGCAGTGCTACGAGGCCTCTAGCGGGAGGTAACGAGCAGTACTTC. Translated, it gives CSATRPLAGGNEQYF.

This clonotype was observed a handful of times. The genes are TRBV4-2 and TRBJ2-5, with a weak D call TRBD1 (7 bases). Trimming shortened V by 1 base and J by 4 bases, and 10 bases separated the two germline ends. The CDR3 is 14 residues long. Per germline, CDR1 LGHNA and CDR2 YNFKEQ. The CDR3 region is CASSQVQGGETQYF. CDR3 coding DNA: TGTGCCAGCAGCCAAGTCCAGGGGGGAGAGACCCAGTACTTC.

In this sample, this clonotype turned up a few times. V usage is TRBV19 and J usage is TRBJ2-1; 8 positions match TRBD2. V lost 6 bases to trimming and J lost 1 base; unmatched junction nucleotides: 8. The CDR3 spans 16 residues. The germline V gene encodes CDR1 LNHDA and CDR2 SQIVND (reference sequence). CDR3 DNA: TGTGCCAGTAGCCAGGGACTAGTCGGGTCCTACAATGAGCAGTTCTTC. Protein sequence: CASSQGLVGSYNEQFF.

This clonotype was detected ten times or more. The chain couples TRBV6-1 to TRBJ1-2; D gene uncertain. Germline V gene sequence: CDR1 MNHNS, CDR2 SASEGT. This CDR3 spans 14 amino acids. V shed 7 bases and J shed 0 bases, with 12 bases lying between them. The CDR3 loop is CASNIPQANYGYTF. In DNA, the CDR3 is TGTGCCAGCAACATTCCCCAGGCTAACTATGGCTACACCTTC.

The rearrangement uses TRBV15 and TRBJ1-2, with 7 bases identical to TRBD1. This CDR3 is 13 amino acids long. With 10 bases clipped from V and 3 bases from J, the junction kept 8 bases outside the gene matches. Germline values: CDR1 LNHNV, CDR2 YYDKDF (reference sequence). The CDR3 nucleotides read TGTGCCATCATCAGAGGACAGGACTATGGCTACACCTTC. It codes for CAIIRGQDYGYTF.

V usage is TRBV20-1 and J usage is TRBJ2-5, with 9 bases identical to TRBD2. J was trimmed by 4 bases and V by 0 bases; bases with no gene match: 15. Germline CDR1 is DFQATT and CDR2 is SNEGSKA (reference sequence). The CDR3 is made up of 18 amino acids. The CDR3 sequence is CSARDRVAGVSGLETQYF. The CDR3 nucleotides read TGCAGTGCTAGAGATCGTGTAGCGGGAGTATCGGGATTAGAGACCCAGTACTTC.

The rearrangement joins TRBV19 to TRBJ1-5; D not certain. The V gene lost 3 bases and the J gene lost 1 base, with 7 bases spanning the gap. Germline V lookup: CDR1 LNHDA, CDR2 SQIVND (reference sequence). The CDR3 contains 14 residues. CDR3 sequence: CASSMPQSNQPQHF. CDR3 DNA: TGTGCCAGTAGTATGCCCCAGAGCAATCAGCCCCAGCATTTT.

The rearrangement joins TRBV20-1 to TRBJ2-2, with 8 bases identical to TRBD2. The CDR3 spans 15 residues. The germline V gene has CDR1 DFQATT and CDR2 SNEGSKA (reference sequence). Trimming took 3 bases from V and 4 from J; bases not matched to a gene: 7. CDR3 in DNA: TGCAGTGCTAGTTCGGGGGGGTCGAGCACCGGGGAGCTGTTTTTT. This codes for CSASSGGSSTGELFF.

The chain carries TRBV7-9 and TRBJ2-2; D is tentatively TRBD1 or TRBD2 (5 bases each). V was shortened by 0 bases and J by 5 bases, with 7 bases between the two germline ends. Per the germline V gene, CDR1 is SEHNR and CDR2 is FQNEAQ (reference sequence). The CDR3 length is 14 residues. The CDR3 DNA reads TGTGCCAGCAGCTTAGCCGAGGGGACCGGGGAGCTGTTTTTT. It codes for CASSLAEGTGELFF.

V usage is TRBV27 and J usage is TRBJ2-1; D gene unclear. The CDR3 loop spans 15 amino acids. Germline V CDR1 and CDR2: MNHEY, SMNVEV (reference sequence). The V gene lost 6 bases and the J gene lost 4 bases, with 16 bases spanning the gap. Here the CDR3 reads CASSQGRVSYNEQFF. In DNA, the CDR3 is TGTGCCAGCAGCCAAGGACGGGTCTCGTACAATGAGCAGTTCTTC.

This clonotype was seen more than once but under ten times. The chain carries TRBV24-1 and TRBJ2-7, with 12 positions matching TRBD2. The CDR3 is 18 amino acids. The germline V gene encodes CDR1 KGHDR and CDR2 SFDVKD. The V segment lost 4 bases and the J segment 0 bases; nucleotides outside the gene matches: 9. CDR3 in DNA: TGTGCCACCAGTGACCAAACCGGGACTAGCGGGTACTCCTACGAGCAGTACTTC. This codes for CATSDQTGTSGYSYEQYF.

In its sample, this clonotype was seen many times. In DNA, the CDR3 is TGTGCCAGCAGTTATCTTGGCGCTTCCTACAATGAGCAGTTCTTC. Encoded protein: CASSYLGASYNEQFF. The V call is TRBV6-1, the J call TRBJ2-1; D not certain. Germline loops: CDR1 MNHNS, CDR2 SASEGT. V shed 5 bases and J shed 1 base, with 12 bases lying between them. This CDR3 has 15 amino acids.

This clonotype occurred a few times. This sequence joins TRBV10-2 and TRBJ1-2; TRBD1 agrees at 9 bases. This CDR3 contains 17 residues. The germline V gene has CDR1 WSHSY and CDR2 SAAADI. J was trimmed by 4 bases and V by 3 bases; bases with no gene match: 12. The CDR3 sequence is CASSDHPPGQGFYGYTF. CDR3 coding DNA: TGCGCCAGCAGTGATCACCCCCCGGGACAGGGATTCTATGGCTACACCTTC.

The table lists this clonotype with a count of one. This chain joins TRBV20-1 and TRBJ1-4; 7 nucleotides align to TRBD1. Germline V gene sequence: CDR1 DFQATT, CDR2 SNEGSKA (reference sequence). This CDR3 comprises 14 residues. V trimming: 6 bases; J trimming: 7 bases; junction bases outside the gene matches: 11. CDR3 in amino acids: CSATFGTESEKLFF. The CDR3 bases are TGCAGTGCGACTTTCGGGACAGAAAGTGAAAAACTGTTTTTT.

V usage is TRBV7-2 and J usage is TRBJ2-5; no clear D gene. The germline CDR1 and CDR2 sequences are SGHTA and FQGNSA. Trimming left V 0 bases short and J 5 bases short, with 10 bases between. This CDR3 is built from 14 residues. The DNA for the CDR3 is TGTGCCAGCAGCTTAGCGGGTCCGGCTGAGACCCAGTACTTC. Translation: CASSLAGPAETQYF.